The clone carrying this T cell receptor beta chain was found many times. Its antigen is undetermined. Construction of the TCRbeta library involved unique molecular identifiers. TCRdb reanalysed the PCR reads using MiXCR and keeps one entry per CDR3 protein. The data show approximately 97,000 distinct CDR3 sequences, around 6% seen once. These data originate in a study of T-cell reconstitution after alpha-beta-depleted transplantation in children. General study results and limits: Newly produced T cells mostly provided counts and TCRbeta diversity after one year, as hyperexpanded clones declined. Several hundred expanded graft clones reportedly were the source of alpha-beta T cells about two months after transplant. TCRbeta diversity was high at day 60 in some patients (a result of surviving recipient T cells and thymic progenitors).

The specimen comprised PBMCs, mostly from graft donor cells, sampled 60 days after TCRalphabeta/CD19-depleted stem cell transplant. This TCR came from a female patient between 2 and 15 years old who had a stem cell transplant for Fanconi anemia, so the T cells may come from the graft donor.

The CDR3 sequence is CASSATGGLLNTEAFF. The CDR3 DNA reads TGTGCCAGCAGCGCTACAGGGGGCTTACTGAACACTGAAGCTTTCTTT. The genes are TRBV7-8 and TRBJ1-1; TRBD1 matches at 9 bases. This CDR3 is built from 16 residues. V dropped 5 bases and J dropped 0; count of bases not matched to a gene: 7. The germline gives CDR1 SGHVS, CDR2 FQNEAQ.